This is a list of T cell receptor beta chains from one sample in a study of cytomegalovirus exposure and HLA in healthy donors. Using immunoSEQ multiplex PCR, the repertoire was profiled, and TCRdb retains in-frame clones only, with some absent. The sample holds about 160,000 clones, approximately 80% seen once. Sequenced: PBMCs. The origin of the receptors is a woman aged 50 to 60 in good health and CMV-seronegative. Both conserved end residues are part of each CDR3. The order of the fields is CDR3 DNA, CDR3 protein, D gene, clone size, J gene, V gene. The D gene is left open where the match is weak. Not every row has a clone size; where given, it reads once, few, many or a size class.

TGCGCCAGCAGCCCTGGACACCAGCCTAATCAGCCCCAGCATTTT	CASSPGHQPNQPQHF	NA	NA	TRBJ1-5	TRBV5-1
TGTGCCAGCTCTCAGGGTTCCGTTTCCGCTGAAGCTTTCTTT	CASSQGSVSAEAFF	NA	NA	TRBJ1-1	TRBV6-1
TGTGCCAGCCGGAGGGCGCGCGGGGGCCCCGACCTTATTAGCACAGATACGCAGTATTTT	CASRRARGGPDLISTDTQYF	NA	NA	TRBJ2-3	TRBV2
TGTGCCAGCAGCTTGCAGACAGGGGGAACGGGTTATGGCTACACCTTC	CASSLQTGGTGYGYTF	TRBD1	NA	TRBJ1-2	TRBV7-2
TGTGCCAGCAGCTTGGTGGACAGGGGCGCTGGGGGCTACACCTTC	CASSLVDRGAGGYTF	TRBD1	NA	TRBJ1-2	TRBV5-6
TGTGCCAGCAGCTCGCGGGGAGTAGGGCAGCCCCAGCATTTT	CASSSRGVGQPQHF	NA	NA	TRBJ1-5	TRBV5-6
TGTGCCAGCAGTTACTCTTCGGACAGGGGGCCCCTCCACTTT	CASSYSSDRGPLHF	TRBD1	NA	TRBJ1-6	TRBV6-6
TGTGCCAGCAGGCCCGGACTATTACGGAACACCATATATTTT	CASRPGLLRNTIYF	NA	NA	TRBJ1-3	TRBV9
TGTGCCAGCAGCTTCGGAGGCGGGAGCAGCAATGAGCAGTTCTTC	CASSFGGGSSNEQFF	TRBD2	NA	TRBJ2-1	TRBV7-3
TGTGCCAGCAGCCTAGACCCTCAGGGGGGCGGGTCGCCCCTCCACTTT	CASSLDPQGGGSPLHF	TRBD1	NA	TRBJ1-6	TRBV4-2
TGTGCCAGCAGCCAATCGTGGACAGGGATAATAGCGGGAGGGTCGAATGAGCAGTTCTTC	CASSQSWTGIIAGGSNEQFF	TRBD2	NA	TRBJ2-1	TRBV16
TGTGCCAGCAGTTTACCTACAGGGGTCCTTAACACCGGGGAGCTGTTTTTT	CASSLPTGVLNTGELFF	TRBD1	few	TRBJ2-2	TRBV28
TGTGCCAGCAGCTTACTTTCCGGGATAGAGCAGTTCTTC	CASSLLSGIEQFF	NA	NA	TRBJ2-1	TRBV7-2
TGTGCCAGTGGCACACAGGGGGGTTACACAGATACGCAGTATTTT	CASGTQGGYTDTQYF	TRBD1	NA	TRBJ2-3	TRBV7-2
TGTGCCAGCTCACCAGACCGGGACAGCATCTATGGCTACACCTTC	CASSPDRDSIYGYTF	TRBD1	NA	TRBJ1-2	TRBV18
TGTGCCATCAGTGAGTCTCCAGGGCGGGAAAAACTGTTTTTT	CAISESPGREKLFF	NA	NA	TRBJ1-4	TRBV10-3
TGTGCCAGCAGCGGCGGGGCGACCGCTAGAACAGCTAACTATGGCTACACCTTC	CASSGGATARTANYGYTF	NA	NA	TRBJ1-2	TRBV7-2
TGCGCCAGCAGTGCTTCACCGCACTGTCAAGTAACCTTC	CASSASPHCQVTF	NA	once	TRBJ1-2	TRBV10-1
TGTGCCATCAGTGAGTCAACTTACAATGAGCAGTTCTTC	CAISESTYNEQFF	NA	NA	TRBJ2-1	TRBV10-3
TGTGCCACCAGCAGAGGGGCAGAACCTTACGAGCAGTACTTC	CATSRGAEPYEQYF	NA	NA	TRBJ2-7	TRBV15
TGTGCCGGCGGTAGACGGGACAGGTACAATGAGCAGTTCTTC	CAGGRRDRYNEQFF	TRBD1	NA	TRBJ2-1	TRBV6-6
TGTGCCAGTAGTTCCTTAGCTCAACAATCGGGCAATGAGCAGTTCTTC	CASSSLAQQSGNEQFF	NA	NA	TRBJ2-1	TRBV19
TGTGCCAGCAGCCGGTACACTGAAGCTTTCTTT	CASSRYTEAFF	NA	NA	TRBJ1-1	TRBV6-5
TGTGCCAGCAGTCTTGCCCGGTATGGCTACACCTTC	CASSLARYGYTF	NA	NA	TRBJ1-2	TRBV28
TGTGCCAGTAGTCCCCCCGGGAGAACCTCCTACAATGAGCAGTTCTTC	CASSPPGRTSYNEQFF	NA	few	TRBJ2-1	TRBV19
TGTGCCAGCAGCTTAACTGACAGCTATGGCTACACCTTC	CASSLTDSYGYTF	NA	NA	TRBJ1-2	TRBV28
TGCGCCAGCAGTGACCCTGACTGGAGGACTGAAGCTTTCTTT	CASSDPDWRTEAFF	NA	NA	TRBJ1-1	TRBV10-2
TGTGCCAGCTCACCAGCGGACAGTTTCCCTCTAAGATATGCCGGGGAGACCCAGTACTTC	CASSPADSFPLRYAGETQYF	NA	few	TRBJ2-5	TRBV18
TGTGCCAGCAGTTTTGGGGAGTTGGGCAGGGGATCCGGGGAGCTGTTTTTT	CASSFGELGRGSGELFF	NA	many	TRBJ2-2	TRBV28
TGTGCCAGCAGCTTACCCCAGGGGACAAGACCAGATACGCAGTATTTT	CASSLPQGTRPDTQYF	NA	NA	TRBJ2-3	TRBV7-9
TGTGCCAGCAGCCAAGAGGCCGACTACGAGCAGTACTTC	CASSQEADYEQYF	NA	NA	TRBJ2-7	TRBV14